The T cell receptor beta chain described here comes from a study of blood T cell repertoires in COVID-19 (dated by TCRdb to 2018 to 2020). Broadly, across the study: Samples covering the acute and convalescent phases of COVID-19 were provided by collaborators in the United States, Italy and Spain. The material from the prospective study consisted of cDNA or gDNA derived from T cells, B-cell-depleted T cells, or PBMCs. The dataset comprised deeply sampled blood TCRbeta repertoires from subjects exposed to, actively infected with, or recovered from COVID-19. The repertoires were made available in a free public database intended to serve as a resource for research on the immune response to SARS-CoV-2. The samples were drawn from two sources: the first 160 participants of the ongoing ImmuneRACE study, and fewer than 1,500 subjects contributed by 6 global collaborators. Sample metadata almost always included a de-identified subject ID, COVID-19 status, age in years and sex. Where available, HLA class I and class II types were obtained from metadata supplied by the sample provider rather than from assay-based typing.

Comment on this clone: The antigen it recognizes is unknown. The input lacks base qualities; no much larger clone sits a single base away.

Whole blood was collected in K2EDTA tubes by collaborating institutions according to the institutions' own protocols. Collaborator samples were shipped for TCRbeta analysis as frozen whole blood, isolated PBMCs, or DNA extracted from either sample type. The CDR3 measures 16 amino acids from cysteine to phenylalanine. Just CDR3 DNA is preserved here, 48 bases in frame from base 1. According to the germline V gene, CDR1 reads MNHNS and CDR2 reads SASEGT. V loses 4 bases, J loses 2 bases, and the germline ends lie 15 bases apart. Findings and caveats that apply to the study as a whole: How much clinical and demographic metadata was included differed by source and by participant, and the metadata was provided uncurated.

TCRbeta CDR3 regions were amplified from genomic DNA using the immunoSEQ Assay, a bias-controlled multiplex PCR. Per the original workflow: Nucleated cell counts per sample were estimated from amplification of reference gene primers within the assay. Sequence reads were collapsed and filtered to measure the absolute abundance of every unique TCRbeta CDR3 rearrangement. For each sample, productive Simpson clonality was calculated as the square root of Simpson's diversity index across productive rearrangements. TCRdb's version of the immuneACCESS table is confined to in-frame rearrangements and falls short of the full clone set. An unresolved V gene accounts for under half of the shortfall where checked; the remainder is of unknown origin. V and J calls and clone size are those listed in that table; D and trimming were worked out from the DNA. The sample table shows 150,000 to 200,000 clones, and around 81% are seen once. Approximately 10% of the sample comes from the top ten.

This TCR came from a man aged 55 to 70 with active or convalescent COVID-19. Input material: peripheral blood. The sequence joins TRBV6-1 to TRBJ1-5, with no confident D gene call. In nucleotides, the sequence is TGTGCCAGCAGTGTGAGGCCAGCGTCGGGCAATCAGCCCCAGCATTTT. This translates into CASSVRPASGNQPQHF.